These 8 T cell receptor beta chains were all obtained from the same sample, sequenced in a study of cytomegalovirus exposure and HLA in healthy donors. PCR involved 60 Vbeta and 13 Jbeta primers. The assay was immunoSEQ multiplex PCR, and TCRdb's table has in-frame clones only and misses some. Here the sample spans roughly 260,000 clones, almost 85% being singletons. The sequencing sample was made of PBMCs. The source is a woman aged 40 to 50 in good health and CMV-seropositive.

This CDR3 is CASSLRSGSGDEQFF. In DNA form, the CDR3 reads TGTGCCAGCAGCTTACGTAGCGGGAGTGGGGATGAGCAGTTCTTC. This chain uses TRBV7-2 with TRBJ2-1, with 9 bases fitting TRBD2. This CDR3 spans 15 amino acids. From germline, CDR1 is SGHTA and CDR2 FQGNSA. Trimming took 2 bases from V and 8 from J; bases not matched to a gene: 7.

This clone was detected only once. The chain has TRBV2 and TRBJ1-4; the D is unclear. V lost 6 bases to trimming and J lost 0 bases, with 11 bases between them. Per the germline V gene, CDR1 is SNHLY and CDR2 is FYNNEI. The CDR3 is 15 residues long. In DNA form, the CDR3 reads TGTGCCAGCAGGGGAGTGCTTGCAACTAATGAAAAACTGTTTTTT. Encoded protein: CASRGVLATNEKLFF. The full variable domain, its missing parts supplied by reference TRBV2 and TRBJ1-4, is EPEVTQTPSHQVTQMGQEVILRCVPISNHLYFYWYRQILGQKVEFLVSFYNNEISEKSEIFDDQFSVERPDGSNFTLKIRSTKLEDSAMYFCASRGVLATNEKLFFGSGTQLSVL.

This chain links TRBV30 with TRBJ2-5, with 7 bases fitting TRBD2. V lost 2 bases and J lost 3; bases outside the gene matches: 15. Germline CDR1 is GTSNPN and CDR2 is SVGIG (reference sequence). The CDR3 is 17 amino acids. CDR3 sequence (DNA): TGTGCCTGGAGTTCCTACTGGGGGGGGATGACCAAAGAGACCCAGTACTTC. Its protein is CAWSSYWGGMTKETQYF.

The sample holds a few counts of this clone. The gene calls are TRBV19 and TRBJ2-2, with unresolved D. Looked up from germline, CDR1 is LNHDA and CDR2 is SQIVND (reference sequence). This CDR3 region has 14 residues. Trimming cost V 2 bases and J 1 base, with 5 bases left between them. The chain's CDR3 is CASSIRQNTGELFF. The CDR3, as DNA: TGTGCCAGTAGTATAAGACAGAACACCGGGGAGCTGTTTTTT.

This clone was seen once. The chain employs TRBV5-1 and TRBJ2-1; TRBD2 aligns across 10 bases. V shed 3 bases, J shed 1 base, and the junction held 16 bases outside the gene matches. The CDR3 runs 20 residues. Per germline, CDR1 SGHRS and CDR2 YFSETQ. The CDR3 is CASSSSGRSIVGVSYNEQFF. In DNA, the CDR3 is TGCGCCAGCAGCTCTAGCGGGAGAAGTATTGTAGGGGTGTCCTACAATGAGCAGTTCTTC.

CDR3 sequence: CASSQVTDTQYF. CDR3 coding DNA: TGTGCCAGCAGCCAGGTCACAGATACGCAGTATTTT. The gene calls are TRBV11-1 and TRBJ2-3; D remains ambiguous. Germline lookup yields CDR1 SGHAT and CDR2 FQDESV (reference sequence). CDR3 length: 12 amino acids. V lost 5 bases and J 2 bases, leaving 5 bases between the germline ends.

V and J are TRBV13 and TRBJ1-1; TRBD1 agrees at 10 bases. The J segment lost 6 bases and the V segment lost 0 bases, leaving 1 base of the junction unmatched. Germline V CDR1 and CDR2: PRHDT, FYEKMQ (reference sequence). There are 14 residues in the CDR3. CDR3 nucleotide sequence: TGTGCCAGCAGCTTAGGGACAGGGGGCTCTGAAGCTTTCTTT. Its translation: CASSLGTGGSEAFF.

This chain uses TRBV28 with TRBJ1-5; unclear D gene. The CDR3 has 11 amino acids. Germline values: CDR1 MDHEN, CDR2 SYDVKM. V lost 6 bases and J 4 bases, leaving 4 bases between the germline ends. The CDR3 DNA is TGTGCCAGCAGATCAAATCAGCCCCAGCATTTT. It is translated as CASRSNQPQHF.